This record covers a single T cell receptor beta chain. The CDR3 is made up of 12 amino acids. V was pared by 3 bases and J by 9 bases, with 10 bases between. Germline loops: CDR1 MGHDK, CDR2 SYGVNS. The entry originates in a study of identical twins. TCRdb itself ran the 5' RACE reads through MiXCR, one entry per CDR3 protein. The sample holds about 520,000 distinct CDR3 sequences, less than 25% seen once. These same data were also listed under a study on T cells expressing NK-cell markers. In that study: Sorted CD3+CD56+NKG2C+, CD3+CD56+NKG2C- and CD3+CD56-NKG2C+ T-cell subsets were beta-chain profiled.

This rearrangement joins TRBV25-1 to TRBJ2-3, with D unresolved. The sample consisted of CD4+ T cells sorted from blood. This TCR derives from a woman younger than 35 in good health. CDR3 DNA: TGTGCCAGCAGTGATTCGGGCCCCACGCAGTATTTT. The encoded protein is CASSDSGPTQYF.